This T cell receptor (beta chain) was captured by sequencing in a study of vaccination and CD4 T cells after COVID-19. Study-wide background: Investigators drew the post-COVID samples a median around 96 days after diagnosis, with a range of 35 to 161. Typically, post-vaccine samples were obtained a median 72 days after dose two, within a range of 14 to 241. A CEFX pool, an HIV-1 Nef pool, or no peptide went to control cultures.

Indicated treatment: approximately 11-day PBMC culture with coronavirus spike peptide pools or control peptides (ViraFEST assay). This clonotype was observed a few times. The antigen is unknown. Germline-derived CDR1 and CDR2 are LNHDA and SQIVND (reference sequence). V lost 7 bases and J lost 7, with 20 bases in between. This CDR3 is 15 amino acids long. Once obtained from cultured CD4+ T cells, the DNA was sequenced using the Oncomine TCR Beta short-read assay. It was cultured CD4+ T cells from which genomic DNA was extracted. MiXCR, applied by TCRdb to the PCR reads, yields one record per CDR3 protein. The sample holds about 19,000 distinct CDR3 sequences, around 55% seen once.

The chain has TRBV19 and TRBJ1-5; a possible D gene is TRBD1 (6 bases). This TCR derives from a human donor who had recovered from COVID-19. The sequencing input was CD4+ T cells from blood, cultured in vitro. The CDR3 loop is CASKTLEGGNQPQHF. CDR3 nucleotide sequence: TGTGCCAGTAAGACCCTTGAGGGGGGAAACCAGCCCCAGCATTTT.